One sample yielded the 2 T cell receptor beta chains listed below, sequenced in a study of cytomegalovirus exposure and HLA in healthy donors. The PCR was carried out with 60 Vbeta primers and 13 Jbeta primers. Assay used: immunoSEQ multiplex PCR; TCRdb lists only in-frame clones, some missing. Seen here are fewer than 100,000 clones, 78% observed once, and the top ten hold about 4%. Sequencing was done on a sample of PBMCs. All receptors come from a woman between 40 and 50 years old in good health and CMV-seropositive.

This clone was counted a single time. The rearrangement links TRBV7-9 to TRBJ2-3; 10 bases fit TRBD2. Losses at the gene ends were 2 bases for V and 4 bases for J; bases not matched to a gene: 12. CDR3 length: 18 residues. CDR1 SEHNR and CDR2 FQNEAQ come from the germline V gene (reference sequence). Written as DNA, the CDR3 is TGTGCCAGCAGCTTAACACCTAGCGGGAGTGCTCGACCAGATACGCAGTATTTT. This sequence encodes CASSLTPSGSARPDTQYF.

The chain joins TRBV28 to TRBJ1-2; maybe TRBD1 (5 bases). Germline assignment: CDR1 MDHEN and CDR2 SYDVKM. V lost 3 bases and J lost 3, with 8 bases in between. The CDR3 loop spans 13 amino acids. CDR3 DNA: TGTGCCAGCAGTTTGGTGACAGACTATGGCTACACCTTC. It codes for CASSLVTDYGYTF.